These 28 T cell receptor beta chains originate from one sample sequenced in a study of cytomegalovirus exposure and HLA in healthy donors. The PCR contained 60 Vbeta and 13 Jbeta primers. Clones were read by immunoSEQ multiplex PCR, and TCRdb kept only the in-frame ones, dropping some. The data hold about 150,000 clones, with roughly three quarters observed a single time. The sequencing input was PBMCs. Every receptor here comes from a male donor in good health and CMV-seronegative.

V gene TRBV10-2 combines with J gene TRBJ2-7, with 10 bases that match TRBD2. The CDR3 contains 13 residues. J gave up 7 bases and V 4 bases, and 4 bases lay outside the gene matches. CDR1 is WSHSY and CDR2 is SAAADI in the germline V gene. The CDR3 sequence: CASSGTSGIEQYF. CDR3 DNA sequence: TGCGCCAGCAGTGGGACTAGCGGAATAGAGCAGTACTTC.

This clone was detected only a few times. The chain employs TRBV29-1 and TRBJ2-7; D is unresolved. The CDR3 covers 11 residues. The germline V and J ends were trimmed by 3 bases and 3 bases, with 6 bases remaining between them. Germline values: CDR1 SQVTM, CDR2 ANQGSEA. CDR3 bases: TGCAGCGTTGAGAGGAGCTACGAGCAGTACTTC. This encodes CSVERSYEQYF.

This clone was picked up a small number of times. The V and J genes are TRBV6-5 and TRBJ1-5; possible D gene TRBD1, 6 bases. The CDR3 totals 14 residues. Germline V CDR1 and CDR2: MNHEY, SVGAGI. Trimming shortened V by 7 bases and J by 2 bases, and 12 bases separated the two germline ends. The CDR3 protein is CASKRQAGNQPQHF. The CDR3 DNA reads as TGTGCCAGCAAAAGACAGGCAGGCAATCAGCCCCAGCATTTT.

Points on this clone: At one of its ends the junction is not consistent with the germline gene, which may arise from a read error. The DNA of the CDR3 is TGCAGTGCGGGTGGCAGCCTCGGGATTCCCTTT. Protein product: CSAGGSLGIPF. The chain uses TRBV20-1 and TRBJ1-1; the D is unclear. CDR1 is DFQATT, CDR2 SNEGSKA, per germline (reference sequence). The CDR3 runs to 11 residues.

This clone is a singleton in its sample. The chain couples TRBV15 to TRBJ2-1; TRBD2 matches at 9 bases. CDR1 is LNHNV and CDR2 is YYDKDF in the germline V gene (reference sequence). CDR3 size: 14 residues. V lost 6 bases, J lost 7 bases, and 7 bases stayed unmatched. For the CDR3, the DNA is TGTGCCACCAGAGGTAGCGGGAGAGGAAATGAGCAGTTCTTC. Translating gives CATRGSGRGNEQFF.

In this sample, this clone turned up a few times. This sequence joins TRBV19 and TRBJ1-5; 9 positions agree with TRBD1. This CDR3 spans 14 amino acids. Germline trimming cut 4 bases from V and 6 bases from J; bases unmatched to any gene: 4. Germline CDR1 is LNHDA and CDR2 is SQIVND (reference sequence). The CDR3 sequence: CASSRQGGGQPQHF. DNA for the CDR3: TGTGCCAGTAGTAGACAGGGGGGCGGTCAGCCCCAGCATTTT.

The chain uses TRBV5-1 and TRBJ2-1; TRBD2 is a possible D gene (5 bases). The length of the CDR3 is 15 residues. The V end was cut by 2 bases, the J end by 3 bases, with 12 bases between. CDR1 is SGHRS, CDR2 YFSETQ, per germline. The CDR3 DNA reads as TGCGCCAGCAGCTTCCGGGGTCCTCTCTACAATGAGCAGTTCTTC. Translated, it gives CASSFRGPLYNEQFF.

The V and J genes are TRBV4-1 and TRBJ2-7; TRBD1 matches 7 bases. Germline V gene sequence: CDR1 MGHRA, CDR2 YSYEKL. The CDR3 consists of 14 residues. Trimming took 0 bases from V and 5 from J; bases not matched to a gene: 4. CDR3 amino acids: CASSQEAGGDEQYF. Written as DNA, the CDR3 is TGCGCCAGCAGCCAAGAGGCAGGGGGAGACGAGCAGTACTTC.

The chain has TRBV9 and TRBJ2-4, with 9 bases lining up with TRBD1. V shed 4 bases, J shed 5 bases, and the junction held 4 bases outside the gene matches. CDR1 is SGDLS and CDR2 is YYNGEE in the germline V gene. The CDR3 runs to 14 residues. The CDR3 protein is CASSPRTGENIQYF. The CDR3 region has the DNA TGTGCCAGCAGCCCCCGGACAGGGGAAAACATTCAGTACTTC.

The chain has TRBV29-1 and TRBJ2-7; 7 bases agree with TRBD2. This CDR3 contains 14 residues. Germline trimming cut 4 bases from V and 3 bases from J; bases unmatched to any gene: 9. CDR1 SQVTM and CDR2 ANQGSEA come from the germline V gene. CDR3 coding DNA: TGCAGCGTTGGGGGGGGACCGAGAAACTACGAGCAGTACTTC. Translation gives CSVGGGPRNYEQYF.

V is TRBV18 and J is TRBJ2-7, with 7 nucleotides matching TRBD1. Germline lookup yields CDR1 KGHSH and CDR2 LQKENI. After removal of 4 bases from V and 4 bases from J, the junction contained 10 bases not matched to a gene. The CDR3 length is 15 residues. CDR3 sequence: CASSRLQGQGYEQYF. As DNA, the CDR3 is TGTGCCAGCTCACGACTACAGGGGCAGGGATACGAGCAGTACTTC.

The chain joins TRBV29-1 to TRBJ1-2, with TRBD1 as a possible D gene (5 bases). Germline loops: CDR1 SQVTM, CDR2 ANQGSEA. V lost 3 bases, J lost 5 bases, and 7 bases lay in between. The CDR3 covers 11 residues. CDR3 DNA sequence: TGCAGCGTTGAGACAGTTTATGGCTACACCTTC. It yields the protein CSVETVYGYTF.

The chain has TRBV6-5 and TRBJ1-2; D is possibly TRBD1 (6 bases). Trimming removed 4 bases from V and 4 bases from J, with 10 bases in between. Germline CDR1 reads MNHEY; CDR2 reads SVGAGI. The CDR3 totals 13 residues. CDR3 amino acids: CASSFTGSYGYTF. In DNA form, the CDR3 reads TGTGCCAGCAGTTTTACAGGGAGCTATGGCTACACCTTC.

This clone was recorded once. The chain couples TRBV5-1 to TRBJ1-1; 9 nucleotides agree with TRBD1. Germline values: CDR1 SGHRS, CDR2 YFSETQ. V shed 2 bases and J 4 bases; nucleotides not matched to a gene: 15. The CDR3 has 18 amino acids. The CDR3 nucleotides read TGCGCCAGCAGCTTACGGCGGGGGACAGGGTTTCTCAGCACTGAAGCTTTCTTT. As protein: CASSLRRGTGFLSTEAFF.

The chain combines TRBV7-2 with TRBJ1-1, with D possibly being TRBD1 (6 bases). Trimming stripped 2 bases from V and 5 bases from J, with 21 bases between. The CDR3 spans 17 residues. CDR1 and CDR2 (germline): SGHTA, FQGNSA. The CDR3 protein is CASSLWGGSPKVTEAFF. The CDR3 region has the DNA TGTGCCAGCAGCTTATGGGGGGGCTCCCCGAAGGTGACTGAAGCTTTCTTT.

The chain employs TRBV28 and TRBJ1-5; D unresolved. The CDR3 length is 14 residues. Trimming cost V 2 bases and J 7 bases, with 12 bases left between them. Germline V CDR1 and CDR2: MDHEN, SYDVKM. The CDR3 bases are TGTGCCAGCAGTTTACGAGTTTCCTGGCAGCCCCAGCATTTT. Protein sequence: CASSLRVSWQPQHF.

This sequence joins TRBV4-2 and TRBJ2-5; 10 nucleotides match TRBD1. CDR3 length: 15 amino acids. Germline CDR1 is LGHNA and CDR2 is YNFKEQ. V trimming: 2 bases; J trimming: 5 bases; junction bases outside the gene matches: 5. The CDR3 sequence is CASSQRQGAVETQYF. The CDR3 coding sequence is TGTGCCAGCAGCCAACGACAGGGGGCCGTGGAGACCCAGTACTTC.

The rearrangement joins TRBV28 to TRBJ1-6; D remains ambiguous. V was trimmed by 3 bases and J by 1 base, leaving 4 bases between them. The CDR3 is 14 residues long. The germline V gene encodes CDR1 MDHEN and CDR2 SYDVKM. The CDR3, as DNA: TGTGCCAGCAGTTTGAGTTCCTATAATTCACCCCTCCACTTT. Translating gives CASSLSSYNSPLHF.

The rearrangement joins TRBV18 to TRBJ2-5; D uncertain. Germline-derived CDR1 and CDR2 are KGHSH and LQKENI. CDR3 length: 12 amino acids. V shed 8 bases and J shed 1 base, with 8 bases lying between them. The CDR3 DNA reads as TGTGCCAGCGATAGTGCCCAAGAGACCCAGTACTTC. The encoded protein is CASDSAQETQYF.

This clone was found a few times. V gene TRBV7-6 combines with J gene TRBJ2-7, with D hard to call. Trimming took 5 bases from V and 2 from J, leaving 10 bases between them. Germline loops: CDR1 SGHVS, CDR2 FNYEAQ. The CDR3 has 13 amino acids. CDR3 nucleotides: TGTGCCAGCAGCCGTGCACAAACCTACGAGCAGTACTTC. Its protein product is CASSRAQTYEQYF. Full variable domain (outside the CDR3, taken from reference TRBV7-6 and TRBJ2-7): GAGVSQSPRYKVTKRGQDVALRCDPISGHVSLYWYRQALGQGPEFLTYFNYEAQQDKSGLPNDRFSAERPEGSISTLTIQRTEQRDSAMYRCASSRAQTYEQYFGPGTRLTVT.

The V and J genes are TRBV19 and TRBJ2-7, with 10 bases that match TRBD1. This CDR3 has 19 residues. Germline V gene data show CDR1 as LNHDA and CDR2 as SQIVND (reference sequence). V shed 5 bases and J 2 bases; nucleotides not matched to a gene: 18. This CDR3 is CASSGRGQGSAGAAYEQYF. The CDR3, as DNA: TGTGCCAGTAGTGGCCGGGGACAGGGGTCGGCGGGAGCGGCCTACGAGCAGTACTTC.

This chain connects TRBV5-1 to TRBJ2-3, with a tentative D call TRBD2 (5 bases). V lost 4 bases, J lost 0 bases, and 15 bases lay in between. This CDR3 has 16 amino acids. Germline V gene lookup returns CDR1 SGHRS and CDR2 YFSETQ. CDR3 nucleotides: TGCGCCAGCAGCGCAATAGAGCGGCTGAGCACAGATACGCAGTATTTT. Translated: CASSAIERLSTDTQYF.

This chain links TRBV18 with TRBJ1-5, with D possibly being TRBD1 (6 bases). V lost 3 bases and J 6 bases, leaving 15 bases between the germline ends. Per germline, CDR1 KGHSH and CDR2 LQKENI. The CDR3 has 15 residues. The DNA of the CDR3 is TGTGCCAGCTCACCCGGTGGCAGGGGTGTTCAGCCCCAGCATTTT. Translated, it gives CASSPGGRGVQPQHF.

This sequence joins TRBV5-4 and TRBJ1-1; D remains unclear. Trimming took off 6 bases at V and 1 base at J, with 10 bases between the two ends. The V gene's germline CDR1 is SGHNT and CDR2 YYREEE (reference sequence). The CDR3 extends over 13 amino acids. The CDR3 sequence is CASTRAGNTEAFF. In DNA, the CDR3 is TGTGCCAGCACCCGAGCGGGGAACACTGAAGCTTTCTTT.

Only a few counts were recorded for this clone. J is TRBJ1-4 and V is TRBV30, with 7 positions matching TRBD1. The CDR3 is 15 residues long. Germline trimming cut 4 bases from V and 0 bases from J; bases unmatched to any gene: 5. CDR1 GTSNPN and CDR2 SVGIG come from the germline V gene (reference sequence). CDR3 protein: CAWTPGQSTNEKLFF. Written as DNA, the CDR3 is TGTGCCTGGACCCCGGGACAGTCAACTAATGAAAAACTGTTTTTT.

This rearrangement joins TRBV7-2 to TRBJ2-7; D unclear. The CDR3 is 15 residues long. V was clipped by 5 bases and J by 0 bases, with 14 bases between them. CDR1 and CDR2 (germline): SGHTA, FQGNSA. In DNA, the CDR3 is TGTGCCAGCAGCCCTCAGACCGCTAGCTCCTACGAGCAGTACTTC. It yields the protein CASSPQTASSYEQYF.

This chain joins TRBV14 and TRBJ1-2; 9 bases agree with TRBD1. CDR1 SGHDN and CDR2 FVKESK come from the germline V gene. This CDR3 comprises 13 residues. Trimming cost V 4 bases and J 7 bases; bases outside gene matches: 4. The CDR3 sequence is CASSLTGGRGYTF. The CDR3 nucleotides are TGTGCCAGCAGCCTTACAGGGGGCCGTGGCTACACCTTC. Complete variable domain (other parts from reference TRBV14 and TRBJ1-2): EAGVTQFPSHSVIEKGQTVTLRCDPISGHDNLYWYRRVMGKEIKFLLHFVKESKQDESGMPNNRFLAERTGGTYSTLKVQPAELEDSGVYFCASSLTGGRGYTFGSGTRLTVV.

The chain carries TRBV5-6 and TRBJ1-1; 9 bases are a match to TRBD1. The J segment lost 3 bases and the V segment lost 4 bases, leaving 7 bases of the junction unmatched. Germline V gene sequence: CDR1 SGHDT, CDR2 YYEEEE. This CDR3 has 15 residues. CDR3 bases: TGTGCCAGCAGCCGGAACAGGGGGCAAGACACTGAAGCTTTCTTT. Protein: CASSRNRGQDTEAFF.